This T cell receptor (beta chain) was identified during a study of blood T cell repertoires in COVID-19. Original analysis: Researchers report that nucleated cell counts were estimated from reference gene primer amplification. Here immunoSEQ multiplex PCR was the method, and the copy in TCRdb shows in-frame clones only, minus some. V and J calls and clone size are given by that table; D and trimming were obtained from the DNA. This table has about 160,000 clones, roughly 86% appearing once. Sequenced: peripheral blood. The receptor comes from a woman aged 55 to 70 who had recovered from COVID-19.

CDR3 coding DNA: TGCGCCAGCAGCTTGGGGACTAGCGGGGCCTACTACGAGCAGTACTTC. Its translation: CASSLGTSGAYYEQYF. The genes are TRBV5-1 and TRBJ2-7; 12 nucleotides line up with TRBD2. This CDR3 spans 16 amino acids. The junction had 4 bases not matched to a gene; V was cut back by 0 bases and J by 3 bases. Germline V gene data show CDR1 as SGHRS and CDR2 as YFSETQ.